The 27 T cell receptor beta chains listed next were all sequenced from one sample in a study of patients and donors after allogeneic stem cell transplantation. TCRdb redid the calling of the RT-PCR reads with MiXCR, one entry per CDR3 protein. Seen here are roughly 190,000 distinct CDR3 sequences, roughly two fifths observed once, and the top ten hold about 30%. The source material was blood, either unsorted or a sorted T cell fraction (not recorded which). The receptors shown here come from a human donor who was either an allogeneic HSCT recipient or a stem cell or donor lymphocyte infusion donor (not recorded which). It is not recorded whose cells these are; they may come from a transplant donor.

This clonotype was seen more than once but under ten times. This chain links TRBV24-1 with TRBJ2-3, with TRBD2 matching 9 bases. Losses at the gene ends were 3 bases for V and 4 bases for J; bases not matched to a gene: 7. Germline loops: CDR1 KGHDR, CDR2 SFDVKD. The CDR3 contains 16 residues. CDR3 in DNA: TGTGCCACCAGTGATCCTGTAGCGGGAGCGGCAGATACGCAGTATTTT. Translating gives CATSDPVAGAADTQYF.

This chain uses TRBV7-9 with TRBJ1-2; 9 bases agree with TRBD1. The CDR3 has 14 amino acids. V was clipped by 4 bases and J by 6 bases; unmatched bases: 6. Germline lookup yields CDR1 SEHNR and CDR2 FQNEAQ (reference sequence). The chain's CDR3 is CASSSGQGQDGYTF. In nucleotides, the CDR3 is TGTGCCAGCAGCTCCGGACAGGGGCAGGATGGCTACACCTTC.

This chain's CDR3 is CASSEVRGRGYGYTF. CDR3 sequence (DNA): TGTGCCAGCAGTGAAGTTCGGGGGCGCGGCTATGGCTACACCTTC. The chain carries TRBV2 and TRBJ1-2; TRBD1 might be the D (6 bases). V gave up 1 base and J gave up 4 bases, with 13 bases separating them. CDR3 length: 15 amino acids. Germline values: CDR1 SNHLY, CDR2 FYNNEI.

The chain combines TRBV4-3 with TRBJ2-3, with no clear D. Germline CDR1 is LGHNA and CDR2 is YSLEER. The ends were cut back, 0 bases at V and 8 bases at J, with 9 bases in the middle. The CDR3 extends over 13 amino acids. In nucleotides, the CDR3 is TGCGCCAGCAGCCAAGACCCTGCACTTACGCAGTATTTT. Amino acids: CASSQDPALTQYF.

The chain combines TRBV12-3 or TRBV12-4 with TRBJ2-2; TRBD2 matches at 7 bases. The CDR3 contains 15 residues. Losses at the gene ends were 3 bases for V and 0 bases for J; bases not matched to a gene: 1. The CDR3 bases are TGTGCCAGCAGTTTTGGGGGGGCGAACACCGGGGAGCTGTTTTTT. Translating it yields CASSFGGANTGELFF.

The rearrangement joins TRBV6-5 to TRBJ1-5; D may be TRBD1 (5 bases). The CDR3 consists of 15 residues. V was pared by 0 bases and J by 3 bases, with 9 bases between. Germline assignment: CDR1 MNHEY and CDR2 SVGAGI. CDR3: CASSYSVQDNQPQHF. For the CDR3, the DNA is TGTGCCAGCAGTTACTCGGTACAGGACAATCAGCCCCAGCATTTT.

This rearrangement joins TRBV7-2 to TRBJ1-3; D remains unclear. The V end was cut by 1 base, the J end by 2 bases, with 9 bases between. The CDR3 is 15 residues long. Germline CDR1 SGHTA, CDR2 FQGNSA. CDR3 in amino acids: CASSLGPVAGNTIYF. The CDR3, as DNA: TGTGCCAGCAGCTTAGGTCCAGTCGCTGGAAACACCATATATTTT.

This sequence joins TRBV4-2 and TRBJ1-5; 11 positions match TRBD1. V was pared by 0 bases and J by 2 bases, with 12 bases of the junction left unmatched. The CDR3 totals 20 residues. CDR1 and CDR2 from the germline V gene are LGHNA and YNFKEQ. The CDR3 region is CASSQDLAGQGAKGNQPQHF. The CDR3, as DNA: TGTGCCAGCAGCCAAGACCTCGCTGGACAGGGGGCCAAGGGCAATCAGCCCCAGCATTTT.

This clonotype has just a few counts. The CDR3 DNA follows: TGTGCCACCAGTGAGGCGGGGAGGCAGCCCCAGCATTTT. It encodes CATSEAGRQPQHF. The chain is built from TRBV24-1 and TRBJ1-5; D unresolved. This CDR3 is built from 13 residues. V dropped 4 bases and J dropped 7 bases, with 10 bases sitting between them. Germline values: CDR1 KGHDR, CDR2 SFDVKD.

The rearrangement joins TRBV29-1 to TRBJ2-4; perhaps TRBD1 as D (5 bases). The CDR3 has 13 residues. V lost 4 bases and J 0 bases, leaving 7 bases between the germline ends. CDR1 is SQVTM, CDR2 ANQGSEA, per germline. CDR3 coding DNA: TGCAGCGTTGTCCAGGGAGCCAAAAACATTCAGTACTTC. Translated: CSVVQGAKNIQYF.

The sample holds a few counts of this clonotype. The CDR3 sequence is CASSPSTGNLRGELFF. CDR3 nucleotides: TGTGCCAGTAGCCCCTCGACAGGGAACCTCAGGGGGGAGCTGTTTTTT. This chain links TRBV19 with TRBJ2-2; 7 nucleotides match TRBD1. Germline loops: CDR1 LNHDA, CDR2 SQIVND (reference sequence). The junction had 15 bases not matched to a gene; V was cut back by 6 bases and J by 8 bases. CDR3 length: 16 residues.

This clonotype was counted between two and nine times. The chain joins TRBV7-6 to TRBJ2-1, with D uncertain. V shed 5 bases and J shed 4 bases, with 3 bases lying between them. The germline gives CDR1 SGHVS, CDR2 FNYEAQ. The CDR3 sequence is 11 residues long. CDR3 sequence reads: CASSHYNEQFF. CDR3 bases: TGTGCCAGCAGCCATTACAATGAGCAGTTCTTC.

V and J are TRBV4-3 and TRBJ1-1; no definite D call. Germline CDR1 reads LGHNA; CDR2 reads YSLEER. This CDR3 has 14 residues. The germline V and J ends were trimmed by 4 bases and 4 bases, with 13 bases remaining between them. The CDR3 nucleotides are TGCGCCAGCAGCCCCGGGAGTCTGGGCACTGAAGCTTTCTTT. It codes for CASSPGSLGTEAFF.

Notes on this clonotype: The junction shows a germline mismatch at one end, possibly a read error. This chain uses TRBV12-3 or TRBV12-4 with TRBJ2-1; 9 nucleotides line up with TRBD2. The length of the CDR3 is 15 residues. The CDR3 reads CASRLAGAIYNEQFF. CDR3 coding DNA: TGTGCCAGCAGATTAGCGGGAGCGATTTACAATGAGCAGTTCTTC.

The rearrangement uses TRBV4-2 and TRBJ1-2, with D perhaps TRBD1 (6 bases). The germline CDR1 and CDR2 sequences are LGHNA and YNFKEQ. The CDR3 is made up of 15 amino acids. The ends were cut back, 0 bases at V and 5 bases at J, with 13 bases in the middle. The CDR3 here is CASSQDVRGRYGYTF. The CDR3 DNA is TGTGCCAGCAGCCAAGACGTCAGGGGAAGGTATGGCTACACCTTC.

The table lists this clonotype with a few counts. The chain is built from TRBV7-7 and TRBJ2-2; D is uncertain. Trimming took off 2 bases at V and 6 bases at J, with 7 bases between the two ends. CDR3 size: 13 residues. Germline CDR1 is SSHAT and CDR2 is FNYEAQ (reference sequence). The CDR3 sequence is CASSLSEAGELFF. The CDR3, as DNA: TGTGCCAGCAGCTTAAGTGAGGCCGGGGAGCTGTTTTTT.

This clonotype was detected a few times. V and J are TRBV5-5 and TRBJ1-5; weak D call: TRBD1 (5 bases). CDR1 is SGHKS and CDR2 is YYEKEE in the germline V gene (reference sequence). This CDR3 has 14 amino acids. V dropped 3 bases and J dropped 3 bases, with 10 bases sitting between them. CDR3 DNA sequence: TGTGCCAGCAGCTCGGGACCGATCAATCAGCCCCAGCATTTT. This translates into CASSSGPINQPQHF.

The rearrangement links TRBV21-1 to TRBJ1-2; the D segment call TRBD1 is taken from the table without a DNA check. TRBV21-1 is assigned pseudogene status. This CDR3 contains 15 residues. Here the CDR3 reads CASSKIRGGNYGYTF. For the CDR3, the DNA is TGTGCCAGCAGCAAAATCAGGGGTGGGAACTATGGCTACACCTTC.

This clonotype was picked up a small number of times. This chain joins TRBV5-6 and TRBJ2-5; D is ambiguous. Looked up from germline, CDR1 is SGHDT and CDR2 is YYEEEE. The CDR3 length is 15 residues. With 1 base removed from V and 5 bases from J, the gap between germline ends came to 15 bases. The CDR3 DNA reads TGTGCCAGCAGCTTGTCGACCGGCCTGGGGGAGACCCAGTACTTC. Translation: CASSLSTGLGETQYF. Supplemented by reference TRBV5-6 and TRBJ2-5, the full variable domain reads DAGVTQSPTHLIKTRGQQVTLRCSPKSGHDTVSWYQQALGQGPQFIFQYYEEEERQRGNFPDRFSGHQFPNYSSELNVNALLLGDSALYLCASSLSTGLGETQYFGPGTRLLVL.

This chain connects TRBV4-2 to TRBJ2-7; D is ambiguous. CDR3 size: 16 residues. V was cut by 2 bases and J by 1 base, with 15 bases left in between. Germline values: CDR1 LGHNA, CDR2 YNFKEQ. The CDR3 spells CASSQLTQATSYEQYF. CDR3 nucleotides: TGTGCCAGCAGCCAATTGACGCAAGCGACTTCCTACGAGCAGTACTTC.

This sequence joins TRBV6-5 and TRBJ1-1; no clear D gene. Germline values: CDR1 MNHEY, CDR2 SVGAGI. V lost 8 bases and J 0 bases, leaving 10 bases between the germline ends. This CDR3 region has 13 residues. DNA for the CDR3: TGTGCCAGCTTGGGAGGGATGAACACTGAAGCTTTCTTT. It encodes CASLGGMNTEAFF.

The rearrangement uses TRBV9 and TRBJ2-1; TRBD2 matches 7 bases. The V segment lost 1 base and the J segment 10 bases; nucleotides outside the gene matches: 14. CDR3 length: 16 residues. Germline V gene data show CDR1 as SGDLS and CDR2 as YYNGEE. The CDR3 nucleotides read TGTGCCAGCAGCGTAAGGAGTAGCGGGTCGATGAGGGAGCAGTTCTTC. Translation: CASSVRSSGSMREQFF.

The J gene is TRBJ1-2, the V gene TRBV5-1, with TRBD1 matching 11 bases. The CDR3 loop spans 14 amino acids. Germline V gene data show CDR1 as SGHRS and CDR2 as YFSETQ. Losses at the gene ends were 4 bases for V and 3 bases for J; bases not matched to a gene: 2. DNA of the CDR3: TGCGCCAGCAGCCCGGGACAGGGGGACTATGGCTACACCTTC. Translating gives CASSPGQGDYGYTF.

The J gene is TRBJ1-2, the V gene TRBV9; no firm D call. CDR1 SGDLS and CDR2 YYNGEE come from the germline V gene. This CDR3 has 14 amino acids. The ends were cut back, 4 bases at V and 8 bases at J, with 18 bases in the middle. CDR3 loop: CASSTPTVTRGYTF. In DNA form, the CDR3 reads TGTGCCAGCAGCACTCCGACGGTTACGAGGGGCTACACCTTC.

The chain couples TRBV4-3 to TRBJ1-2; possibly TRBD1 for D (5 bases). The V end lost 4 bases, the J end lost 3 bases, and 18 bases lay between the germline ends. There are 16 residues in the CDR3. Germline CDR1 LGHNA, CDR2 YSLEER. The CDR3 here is CASSPAGGLTYYGYTF. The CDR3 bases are TGCGCCAGCAGCCCCGCCGGGGGTCTTACTTACTATGGCTACACCTTC.

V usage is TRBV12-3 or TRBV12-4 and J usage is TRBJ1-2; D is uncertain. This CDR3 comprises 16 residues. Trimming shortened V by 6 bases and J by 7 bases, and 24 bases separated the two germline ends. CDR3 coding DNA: TGTGCCAGCAGGTTTCACGAGGCATCTGGGGTTGGTGGCTACACCTTC. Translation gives CASRFHEASGVGGYTF.

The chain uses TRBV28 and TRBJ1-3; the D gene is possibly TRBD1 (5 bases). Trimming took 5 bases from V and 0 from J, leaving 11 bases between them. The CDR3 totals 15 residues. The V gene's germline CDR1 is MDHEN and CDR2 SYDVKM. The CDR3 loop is CASSSGQASGNTIYF. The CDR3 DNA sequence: TGTGCCAGCAGTAGTGGACAAGCCTCTGGAAACACCATATATTTT.